This T cell receptor (beta chain) derives from a study of read filtering for tumor transcriptome and immune sequencing (dated by TCRdb to the early 2020s). About the full investigation: Of the patients in the cohort, around 17 were male and 14 to 15 were female, and their mean age was approximately 71 years, with a range of about 45 to 90. Using the same bone marrow samples, the study compared TCR repertoires obtained by targeted immune repertoire sequencing with those obtained by bulk whole-transcriptome sequencing. Per sample, about 4.05 to 10.27 million TCR-region mapped reads were obtained with IR-seq, compared with only roughly 80 to 1,300 with RNA-seq. Whole-transcriptome libraries were prepared with the TruSeq RNA Access Library Prep Kit after DNase treatment. Under revised international staging, roughly 8 patients fell into R-ISS I, some 15 into R-ISS II and about 7 into R-ISS III. One of the main goals was to work out a read-filtering strategy for immune repertoire data, in particular whether clonotypes backed by only a single read should be removed.

Results and caveats for the whole study, not just this receptor: The correlation between IR-seq and RNA-seq shared clonotype proportions was increased by removal of single-read clonotypes. The sorted CD138-negative fraction was composed of a mixed bone marrow immune population rather than of purified T cells. Clonotypes were captured by IR-seq at much higher depth and more reliably than by RNA-seq, and smaller IR-seq throughput was sufficient for identification of most shared clonotypes. In IR-seq, single-read clonotypes were 80% to 90% of clonotypes but around 3.6% of total reads; in RNA-seq they were around 75% of clonotypes and less than 45% of reads.

The Immunoverse kit was used to build TCR libraries from about 400 ng RNA, with molecular barcoded adaptors covering alpha/delta and beta/gamma chains. TCR library preparation was performed with the same RNA that was used for transcriptome sequencing. TCR libraries were sequenced on an Illumina HiSeq 4000 with 2 x 150 cycles. Concerning the study's data processing: MiXCR aligned TCR reads to human V, D, J and C references and assembled the aligned reads into CDR3 clonotypes, with quality filtering and error correction included. The tcR package in R was used for analysis of clonotype counts and gene usage diversity. Raw mapping reads were checked after the RNA-seq reads had been mapped by STAR aligner version 2.5.3a onto the human GRCh37 genome. To test how sequencing depth affects detected clonotypes, IR-seq fastq files were randomly downsampled with Seqtk 1.3. TCRdb's own reprocessing of the public reads used fastp at Q25 and MiXCR and kept productive beta chains. One record per CDR3 amino acid sequence lists the most common genes and DNA. V and J calls and clone size were set by TCRdb, not the authors. This sample has tens of thousands of distinct CDR3 sequences in its table, and 20% of those were observed once. The ten largest clones capture 17% of the sample.

Bone marrow was sampled from every patient at the time of active disease. Ficoll-Hypaque density gradient centrifugation was used to isolate the bone marrow mononuclear cells. Myeloma plasma cells were removed and CD138-negative cells were obtained by negative selection following labeling with CD138 magnetic microbeads on a MACS separator. Flow cytometry with CD138 antibodies on an Attune NxT was used to check how pure the isolated cells were. Total RNA was extracted using TRIzol reagent and was quantified on a NanoDrop spectrophotometer. Paired RNA-seq and IR-seq were performed on each patient's CD138-negative bone marrow sample. This clonotype has at least ten counts. Its cognate antigen has yet to be identified. Base-call qualities are not available, and no considerably larger clone is one nucleotide away. The CDR3 spans 16 residues, from the cysteine through the phenylalanine. Only the CDR3 DNA is retained, 48 bases long and in frame from the first base. CDR1 and CDR2, looked up from the germline V gene (reference sequence), are SGHKS and YYEKEE. At the junction V is shortened by 5 bases and J by 0 bases, with 12 bases in between.

The rearrangement joined TRBV5-5 to TRBJ2-6, with the D gene not clear enough to name. The TCR comes from a donor aged 40 or over with multiple myeloma. Source material: a population of CD138-negative cells sorted from bone marrow. The intended sense of this specimen's cell subset or site label: bone marrow mononuclear cells depleted of CD138+ plasma/myeloma cells by negative magnetic selection. Read as DNA, the sequence is TGTGCCAGCAGTTCAGTTTTGGGCTCTGGGGCCAACGTCCTGACTTTC. This is translated as CASSSVLGSGANVLTF.